This T cell receptor (beta chain) was captured by sequencing in a study of cytomegalovirus exposure and HLA in healthy donors. As for the study in general: As an earlier analysis found, around 200 million T cells yielded around 110 million unique TCR beta sequences.

Study conclusions and caveats: In a later analysis, HLA-C alleles had the fewest associated TCRs, DRB1 alleles the most. Both high specificity and high sensitivity reportedly marked the classifier's diagnosis of cytomegalovirus status.

The primer mix had 60 Vbeta and 13 Jbeta primers. The table came from immunoSEQ multiplex PCR; TCRdb's copy has only in-frame clones and leaves some out. The repertoire has 150,000 to 200,000 clones, under 90% of them found once; the top ten carry 5.5% to 7.5%. Turning to this clone: Its antigen is not identified. The sample has other DNA sequences that encode this CDR3 too.

The sample comprised PBMCs. This TCR derives from a man between 25 and 39 years old in good health and CMV-seropositive.

As DNA, the CDR3 is TGTGCCAGCAGTCTAGGCTACGAGCAGTACTTC. Translated, it gives CASSLGYEQYF. The rearrangement links TRBV27 to TRBJ2-5; D uncertain. The end of the DNA is better explained by TRBJ2-7, so the J call may be wrong. Per the germline V gene, CDR1 is MNHEY and CDR2 is SMNVEV (reference sequence). The CDR3 extends over 11 amino acids.